This TCR beta chain was captured in a study of T cell repertoires in cytomegalovirus infection (dated by TCRdb to about 2019). A note on the overall study: Alongside well-studied HLA-B-restricted epitopes, the peptide stimulations were aimed at recently identified HLA-C-restricted CMV epitopes, whose presentation resists viral immunomodulation. Because public TCR beta signatures pointed to carriage of CMV infection together with the matching HLA type, the HLA type of each donor mattered for the analysis. The research as a whole found: The ex vivo response was dominated by HLA-C-restricted CMV-specific TCR beta clonotypes, and the single most frequent clonotype in two of eight donors was supplied by these HLA-C-restricted clonotypes. In both this cohort and an independent roughly 330-donor cohort, the cumulative frequency of public TCR beta family members distinguished carriers of CMV infection plus the relevant HLA type.

Sequenced using an Illumina HiSeq 1500. The raw public data were reprocessed by TCRdb itself: fastp quality trimming at Q25, MiXCR clonotype calling, in-frame beta chains only. Duplicate CDR3 protein sequences are folded into a single record with the most common DNA and genes. This sample holds roughly 700,000 distinct CDR3 sequences; around 32% were observed only once. The ten largest clones take up about 20% of the sample. The treatment or condition label for this specimen denotes: in vitro stimulation with specific CMV peptide epitopes to enrich CMV-specific T cells. Turning to this clonotype: Its antigen target is currently unknown. No base quality information exists; no much larger clone differs at one position.

Its CDR3 holds 12 amino acids, cysteine through phenylalanine. The sequence is cut down to CDR3 DNA, 36 bases in frame from base 1. V and J lose 5 bases and 9 bases, and a span of 8 bases separates them. Taken from the germline V gene, the CDR1 and CDR2 loops are MNHEY and SVGAGI. The input for sequencing was cultured PBMCs, taken from culture after CMV antigen stimulation. The clonotype comes from a human donor in good health (CMV status not recorded). Some clones in this sample may be carry-over from other donors' samples. Rearrangement joined TRBV6-5 to TRBJ1-6, with TRBD1 tentatively as D gene (6 bases match). CDR3 region: CASSTGTSPLHF. The DNA sequence is as follows: TGTGCCAGCAGTACAGGGACTTCACCCCTCCACTTT.